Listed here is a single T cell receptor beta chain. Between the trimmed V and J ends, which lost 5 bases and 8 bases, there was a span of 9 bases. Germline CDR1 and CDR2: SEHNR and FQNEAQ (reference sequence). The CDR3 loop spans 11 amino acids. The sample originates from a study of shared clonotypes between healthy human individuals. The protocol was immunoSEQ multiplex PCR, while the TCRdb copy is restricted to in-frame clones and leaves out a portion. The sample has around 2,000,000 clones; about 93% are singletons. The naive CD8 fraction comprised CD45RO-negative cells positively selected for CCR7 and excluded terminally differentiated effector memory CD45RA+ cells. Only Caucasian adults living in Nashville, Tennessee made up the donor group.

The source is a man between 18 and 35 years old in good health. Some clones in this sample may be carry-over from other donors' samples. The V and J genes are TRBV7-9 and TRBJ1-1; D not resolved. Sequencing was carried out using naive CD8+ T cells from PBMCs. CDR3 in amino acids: CASSPGGEAFF. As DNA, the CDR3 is TGTGCCAGCAGCCCCGGTGGGGAAGCTTTCTTT.